The next 32 T cell receptor beta chains were all read from a single sample in a study of blood T cell repertoires in COVID-19. Some clones are missing from TCRdb's copy, which holds only in-frame ones; the method was immunoSEQ multiplex PCR. Of 150,000 or so clones detected, roughly four fifths appear once; the ten largest clones hold 12% to 15%. Sequencing was done on a sample of peripheral blood. The receptors derive from a human donor with acute or convalescent COVID-19. The donor label of this sample is uncertain.

The chain recombines TRBV7-9 with TRBJ2-2, with D unclear. V dropped 6 bases and J dropped 6 bases, with 8 bases sitting between them. Germline values: CDR1 SEHNR, CDR2 FQNEAQ (reference sequence). CDR3 length: 12 amino acids. In nucleotides, the CDR3 is TGTGCCAGCAGTCACGAGGCCGGGGAGCTGTTTTTT. This sequence encodes CASSHEAGELFF. The full variable domain, in which reference TRBV7-9 and TRBJ2-2 provide the parts outside the CDR3, is DTGVSQNPRHKITKRGQNVTFRCDPISEHNRLYWYRQTLGQGPEFLTYFQNEAQLEKSRLLSDRFSAERPKGSFSTLEIQRTEQGDSAMYLCASSHEAGELFFGEGSRLTVL.

This chain uses TRBV6-5 with TRBJ2-7; D possibly corresponds to TRBD2 (7 bases). V gave up 4 bases and J gave up 2 bases, with 9 bases separating them. Germline V gene data show CDR1 as MNHEY and CDR2 as SVGAGI. The length of the CDR3 is 13 residues. CDR3 amino acids: CASSLGGPYEQYF. In DNA form, the CDR3 reads TGTGCCAGCAGTTTGGGGGGGCCCTACGAGCAGTACTTC.

This clone was recorded only once. This chain links TRBV18 with TRBJ2-2; the D gene is possibly TRBD2 (6 bases). CDR1 and CDR2 (germline): KGHSH, LQKENI. V was trimmed by 4 bases and J by 5 bases, leaving 11 bases between them. The CDR3 loop spans 14 amino acids. The CDR3 region is CASSQDGGTGELFF. The CDR3, as DNA: TGTGCCAGCTCACAAGACGGGGGAACCGGGGAGCTGTTTTTT.

The rearrangement links TRBV27 to TRBJ2-7; TRBD1 agrees at 7 bases. V gave up 10 bases and J gave up 7 bases; unmatched junction bases: 19. CDR1 is MNHEY and CDR2 is SMNVEV in the germline V gene (reference sequence). The CDR3 has 15 residues. The CDR3 sequence: CATRTYRGRRKEQYF. CDR3 sequence (DNA): TGTGCCACCCGCACGTACAGGGGAAGGCGGAAGGAGCAGTACTTC.

This chain links TRBV7-9 with TRBJ2-3, with D tentatively TRBD1 (6 bases). Between the trimmed V and J ends, which lost 3 bases and 6 bases, there was a span of 10 bases. The V gene's germline CDR1 is SEHNR and CDR2 FQNEAQ (reference sequence). The CDR3 is 13 residues long. CDR3 protein: CASSFTQGDTQYF. Written as DNA, the CDR3 is TGTGCCAGCAGCTTTACACAGGGTGATACGCAGTATTTT.

The gene calls are TRBV7-2 and TRBJ2-7, with D tentatively TRBD1 (5 bases). Germline V gene lookup returns CDR1 SGHTA and CDR2 FQGNSA. With 5 bases removed from V and 6 bases from J, the gap between germline ends came to 17 bases. This CDR3 spans 14 amino acids. CDR3 residues: CASSPPGPGVEQYF. The DNA for the CDR3 is TGTGCCAGCAGCCCACCAGGGCCCGGAGTCGAGCAGTACTTC.

This chain uses TRBV6-2 or TRBV6-3 with TRBJ2-3; unclear D gene. The CDR3 runs to 13 residues. Germline V gene sequence: CDR1 MNHEY, CDR2 SVGEGT. Trimming removed 4 bases at V and 4 bases at J, with 9 bases between. The CDR3 loop is CASSSVHPDTQYF. The CDR3 region has the DNA TGTGCCAGCAGTTCCGTACACCCAGATACGCAGTATTTT.

The chain recombines TRBV30 with TRBJ1-6; possibly TRBD1 for D (5 bases). CDR1 and CDR2 from the germline V gene are GTSNPN and SVGIG (reference sequence). Trimming left V 0 bases short and J 11 bases short, with 11 bases between. The CDR3 totals 13 residues. CDR3 nucleotides: TGTGCCTGGAGTGTACAACGGGGGACACCCCTCCACTTT. Encoded protein: CAWSVQRGTPLHF.

A single count supports this clone. The rearrangement links TRBV7-2 to TRBJ1-2, with D possibly being TRBD1 (5 bases). The V end lost 1 base, the J end lost 4 bases, and 13 bases lay between the germline ends. Germline V lookup: CDR1 SGHTA, CDR2 FQGNSA. This CDR3 region has 15 residues. CDR3 in DNA: TGTGCCAGCAGCTTAGTGGGTGGGACTGTCTATGGCTACACCTTC. Protein product: CASSLVGGTVYGYTF.

This rearrangement joins TRBV29-1 to TRBJ1-4; TRBD1 matches 9 bases. CDR1 and CDR2 (germline): SQVTM, ANQGSEA. The CDR3 has 12 residues. With 5 bases clipped from V and 6 bases from J, the junction kept 1 base outside the gene matches. The chain's CDR3 is CSVRDRDEKLFF. The CDR3 DNA reads as TGCAGCGTTAGGGACAGGGATGAAAAACTGTTTTTT.

The rearrangement uses TRBV6-5 and TRBJ1-1, with 8 bases identical to TRBD1. With V trimmed by 7 bases and J by 4 bases, 8 bases remained unmatched. There are 14 residues in the CDR3. Germline CDR1 MNHEY, CDR2 SVGAGI. CDR3 protein: CASILTGTGTEAFF. The CDR3 DNA follows: TGTGCCAGCATTCTGACAGGGACAGGCACTGAAGCTTTCTTT.

This clone was counted a few times. V is TRBV10-2 and J is TRBJ1-4, with TRBD1 matching 11 bases. V dropped 6 bases and J dropped 7; count of bases not matched to a gene: 7. CDR3 length: 15 amino acids. CDR1 is WSHSY, CDR2 SAAADI, per germline. This CDR3 is CASSLDRGHGEKLFF. CDR3 bases: TGCGCCAGCAGCCTGGACAGGGGGCATGGTGAAAAACTGTTTTTT.

V gene TRBV18 combines with J gene TRBJ2-7, with D possibly being TRBD2 (6 bases). Trimming removed 0 bases at V and 4 bases at J, with 7 bases between. This CDR3 contains 13 residues. In germline, CDR1 is KGHSH, CDR2 LQKENI. The CDR3 sequence is CASSPPEGYEQYF. DNA for the CDR3: TGTGCCAGCTCACCACCGGAGGGGTACGAGCAGTACTTC.

The rearrangement joins TRBV19 to TRBJ1-5; 8 bases are shared with TRBD1. The germline gives CDR1 LNHDA, CDR2 SQIVND (reference sequence). This CDR3 contains 18 residues. The V and J ends lost 3 bases and 10 bases, in that order; junction bases with no gene match: 20. This CDR3 is CASSIPRQVGGTGGPQHF. The DNA of the CDR3 is TGTGCCAGTAGTATCCCCCGACAGGTTGGAGGAACAGGGGGACCCCAGCATTTT.

The V call is TRBV10-3, the J call TRBJ2-7, with D tentatively TRBD2 (6 bases). Per the germline V gene, CDR1 is ENHRY and CDR2 is SYGVKD. The V end was cut by 10 bases, the J end by 6 bases, with 22 bases between. The CDR3 spans 14 residues. CDR3: CATGGFSGTGEQYF. DNA of the CDR3: TGTGCCACCGGAGGGTTTTCAGGAACAGGCGAGCAGTACTTC.

The chain links TRBV6-4 to TRBJ1-3, with D possibly matching TRBD1 (6 bases). This CDR3 has 17 amino acids. The germline V and J ends were trimmed by 0 bases and 1 base, with 13 bases remaining between them. CDR1 and CDR2 from the germline V gene are MRHNA and SNTAGT. The chain's CDR3 is CASSDSRGSTSGNTIYF. The CDR3 DNA reads as TGTGCCAGCAGTGACTCGAGGGGGAGCACGTCTGGAAACACCATATATTTT.

The genes are TRBV2 and TRBJ2-7; D gene uncertain. Trimming left V 6 bases short and J 3 bases short, with 12 bases between. This CDR3 has 13 amino acids. CDR1 SNHLY and CDR2 FYNNEI come from the germline V gene. CDR3 in amino acids: CASSPGRHYEQYF. As DNA, the CDR3 is TGTGCCAGCAGCCCAGGCCGCCACTACGAGCAGTACTTC.

The chain carries TRBV27 and TRBJ1-5, with D uncertain. The CDR3 runs to 16 residues. The germline V and J ends were trimmed by 5 bases and 0 bases, with 14 bases remaining between them. Looked up from germline, CDR1 is MNHEY and CDR2 is SMNVEV (reference sequence). This CDR3 is CASSPRIDYSNQPQHF. In nucleotides, the CDR3 is TGTGCCAGCAGTCCCCGAATCGACTATAGCAATCAGCCCCAGCATTTT.

This clone was counted a few times. The gene calls are TRBV5-1 and TRBJ1-3; D possibly corresponds to TRBD1 (5 bases). Trimming removed 4 bases at V and 0 bases at J, with 11 bases between. The CDR3 covers 15 residues. Germline values: CDR1 SGHRS, CDR2 YFSETQ. CDR3 loop: CASSAQASSGNTIYF. The CDR3 DNA reads TGCGCCAGCAGCGCACAGGCAAGCTCTGGAAACACCATATATTTT. Full variable domain (outside the CDR3, taken from reference TRBV5-1 and TRBJ1-3): KAGVTQTPRYLIKTRGQQVTLSCSPISGHRSVSWYQQTPGQGLQFLFEYFSETQRNKGNFPGRFSGRQFSNSRSEMNVSTLELGDSALYLCASSAQASSGNTIYFGEGSWLTVV.

The chain uses TRBV27 and TRBJ2-5; possibly TRBD1 for D (6 bases). The germline V gene encodes CDR1 MNHEY and CDR2 SMNVEV (reference sequence). V was cut by 9 bases and J by 5 bases, with 25 bases left in between. This CDR3 has 16 amino acids. CDR3 bases: TGTGCCAGTGGACGCCCGGGACAAGACCTTGGGGAGACCCAGTACTTC. Its protein is CASGRPGQDLGETQYF.

The chain combines TRBV5-1 with TRBJ2-3, with TRBD1 as a possible D gene (5 bases). The CDR3 runs 15 residues. The germline V and J ends were trimmed by 2 bases and 4 bases, with 14 bases remaining between them. The germline gives CDR1 SGHRS, CDR2 YFSETQ. CDR3 amino acids: CASSFAQGAADTQYF. CDR3 sequence (DNA): TGCGCCAGCAGCTTTGCCCAGGGCGCTGCAGATACGCAGTATTTT.

This chain uses TRBV16 with TRBJ2-3, with 14 bases aligning to TRBD2. CDR3 length equals 17 residues. CDR1 is KGHSY and CDR2 is FQNENV in the germline V gene. Losses at the gene ends were 2 bases for V and 2 bases for J; bases not matched to a gene: 3. The CDR3 region has the DNA TGTGCCAGCAGCCAACAGGGACTAGCGGGGGCCACAGATACGCAGTATTTT. This encodes CASSQQGLAGATDTQYF.

This sequence joins TRBV4-3 and TRBJ2-7; possibly TRBD2 for D (5 bases). The CDR3 has 13 amino acids. In germline, CDR1 is LGHNA, CDR2 YSLEER. Trimming left V 4 bases short and J 6 bases short, with 13 bases between. Written as DNA, the CDR3 is TGCGCCAGCAGCCTTACCTGGGAGCGCGAGCAGTACTTC. Residues: CASSLTWEREQYF.

The chain carries TRBV9 and TRBJ1-3, with D tentatively TRBD1 (5 bases). Germline V gene sequence: CDR1 SGDLS, CDR2 YYNGEE. Between the trimmed V and J ends, which lost 0 bases and 8 bases, there was a span of 12 bases. This CDR3 has 14 residues. CDR3 amino acids: CASSVDPGWDTIYF. DNA for the CDR3: TGTGCCAGCAGCGTAGATCCAGGGTGGGACACCATATATTTT.

A note on this clone: The sample contains more than one DNA sequence encoding this CDR3. The V and J genes are TRBV18 and TRBJ1-3, with D maybe TRBD1 (5 bases). Germline V gene data show CDR1 as KGHSH and CDR2 as LQKENI. The CDR3 spans 14 residues. V lost 1 base, J lost 4 bases, and 8 bases lay in between. CDR3 nucleotides: TGTGCCAGCTCACCACAGGGGTCAGGAAACACCATATATTTT. This gives the protein CASSPQGSGNTIYF.

The rearrangement joins TRBV5-1 to TRBJ2-1; perhaps TRBD2 as D (6 bases). Trimming removed 4 bases from V and 1 base from J, with 21 bases in between. This CDR3 has 18 amino acids. Germline CDR1 and CDR2: SGHRS and YFSETQ. The CDR3 DNA reads as TGCGCCAGCAGCCCGGGACTTTCCACTCTATCTTCCTACAATGAGCAGTTCTTC. Translating it yields CASSPGLSTLSSYNEQFF.

The rearrangement links TRBV3-1 (or the pseudogene TRBV3-2) to TRBJ1-3; D is ambiguous. There are 11 residues in the CDR3. CDR1 and CDR2 (germline): LGHDT, YNNKEL (reference sequence). Trimming removed 2 bases at V and 7 bases at J, with 3 bases between. CDR3 DNA: TGTGCCAGCAGCCAATCTAACACCATATATTTT. As protein: CASSQSNTIYF.

The gene calls are TRBV3-1 (or the pseudogene TRBV3-2) and TRBJ1-1; D unresolved. The CDR3 contains 14 residues. V was cut by 1 base and J by 4 bases, with 10 bases left in between. From germline, CDR1 is LGHDT and CDR2 YNNKEL (reference sequence). The CDR3 spells CASSQAVSRTEAFF. CDR3 nucleotides: TGTGCCAGCAGCCAAGCCGTTAGTCGCACTGAAGCTTTCTTT.

The chain employs TRBV27 and TRBJ1-5; D remains unclear. In germline, CDR1 is MNHEY, CDR2 SMNVEV (reference sequence). V was shortened by 2 bases and J by 9 bases, with 11 bases between the two germline ends. This CDR3 region has 13 residues. CDR3: CASSLDVSRPQHF. The CDR3 DNA reads as TGTGCCAGCAGTTTAGATGTCAGTCGGCCCCAGCATTTT.

CDR3 amino acids: CASSKGGYTTNEKLFF. CDR3 DNA: TGTGCCAGTAGTAAAGGAGGCTATACAACTAATGAAAAACTGTTTTTT. The rearrangement joins TRBV19 to TRBJ1-4; D gene uncertain. CDR1 and CDR2 (germline): LNHDA, SQIVND (reference sequence). CDR3 length: 16 amino acids. The V gene lost 4 bases and the J gene lost 0 bases, with 12 bases spanning the gap.

This chain uses TRBV7-9 with TRBJ1-1; a possible D gene is TRBD1 (6 bases). The CDR3 has 14 residues. Trimming left V 6 bases short and J 2 bases short, with 13 bases between. Germline CDR1 SEHNR, CDR2 FQNEAQ (reference sequence). The CDR3 loop reads CASRFQGINTEAFF. CDR3 coding DNA: TGTGCCAGCAGGTTCCAGGGGATTAACACTGAAGCTTTCTTT.

This chain connects TRBV2 to TRBJ2-7; D is perhaps TRBD1 (5 bases). The CDR3 is made up of 19 amino acids. V was clipped by 5 bases and J by 5 bases, with 31 bases between them. Germline V gene lookup returns CDR1 SNHLY and CDR2 FYNNEI. The CDR3 bases are TGTGCCAGCAGTCTCGTGTCTTTTACCGCAGGGTGGCAGCGCGACGAGCAGTACTTC. Translated, it gives CASSLVSFTAGWQRDEQYF.